This TCR beta chain was sequenced during a study of OX40 agonist ivuxolimab in advanced cancers. Turning to the study itself: Of the participants, 35% to 50% had some prior anti-PD-1, anti-PD-L1 or anti-CTLA-4 therapy, which was allowed. Findings and caveats of the study: The study observed clonal expansion of CD4+ and CD8+ blood T cells by week 6 at 0.1 to 3.0 mg/kg.

As concerns this clone: Its antigen is unknown.

Here immunoSEQ multiplex PCR was the method, and the copy in TCRdb shows in-frame clones only, minus some. The profile covers 55,000 to 65,000 clones, with about 85% appearing a single time and about 4.2% taken by the ten largest. The sequence came from an adult with an advanced solid tumor such as melanoma, head and neck, liver or kidney cancer. The input for sequencing was CD4+ or CD8+ T cells sorted from blood, taken in a trial of the OX40 agonist ivuxolimab.

The CDR3 loop reads CAISGTVNGAGNTIYF. The CDR3 coding sequence is TGTGCCATCAGTGGCACGGTTAATGGGGCTGGAAACACCATATATTTT. This chain joins TRBV10-3 and TRBJ1-3; unclear D gene. CDR3 length: 16 amino acids. The V gene lost 4 bases and the J gene lost 2 bases, with 15 bases spanning the gap. The germline V gene has CDR1 ENHRY and CDR2 SYGVKD.